This T cell receptor beta chain comes out of a study of precursors of human CD4 cytotoxic T cells (dated by TCRdb to the late 2010s). Concerning the study at large: In total, CD4+ memory subsets from around 15 donors went into the bulk TCR-seq analysis. TCR-seq analysis of more than 13 donors yielded TCRalpha and TCRbeta chain sequences (table S7).

Sequencing took place on an Illumina MiSeq. The authors' pipeline ran thus. To quantify repertoire diversity, the Shannon-Wiener index was calculated using VDJtools. A TCRbeta clonotype counted as expanded if its clonotype frequency was 3 or higher. TCRdb trimmed public reads at Q25 via fastp, called clones via MiXCR and kept in-frame beta chains. Rows merge per CDR3 protein into single entries with the most common DNA and genes. The V and J calls follow TCRdb's processing rather than the paper's. The sample includes 550 to 600 distinct CDR3 sequences, with roughly a fifth observed a single time. 12% of the sample is taken by the ten largest. To test whether a precursor-effector relationship exists among CD4 cytotoxic T cells, bulk UMI-based TCR sequencing was run on four sorted CD4+ memory subsets: TCM, TEM, IL-7Rhigh TEMRA, and IL-7R- TEMRA. Cells were obtained from peripheral blood mononuclear cells isolated from human blood.

To note about this clonotype: The antigen it binds to is not known. No much larger clone exists at a distance of one base, and base qualities are not known.

What the study reported, not specific to this receptor: Only about 95% of the 14 donors were included in some bulk TCR-seq comparisons, suggesting that not every subset was available for every donor. Expanded effector clonotypes made up a larger fraction of IL-7Rhigh TEMRA clonotypes than of TEM or TCM clonotypes. More restricted TCR repertoires, with lower diversity and more expanded clonotypes, were shown by IL-7Rhigh and IL-7R- TEMRA subsets than by TCM and TEM subsets. According to the authors, an observational design in humans cannot definitively determine the direction of differentiation between precursor and effector cells.

This TCR was recovered from a human donor in good health. Sequenced: memory CD4+ T cells from blood (PBMCs).

The DNA sequence is as follows: TGTGCCAGCAGTGAAAGGGTACAAGAGACCCAGTACTTC. This encodes CASSERVQETQYF. The chain is made from TRBV2 and TRBJ2-5, with no reliable assignment of the D segment. V loses 2 bases, J loses 2 bases, and the germline ends lie 6 bases apart. From a lookup of the germline V gene, CDR1 and CDR2 are SNHLY and FYNNEI. The CDR3 has 13 amino acids, counting the end cysteine and phenylalanine. The sequence is cut down to CDR3 DNA, 39 bases in frame from base 1.